Here is one T cell receptor (beta chain) with its context. The data belong to a study of shared clonotypes between healthy human individuals. Trimming took 2 bases from V and 3 from J, leaving 6 bases between them. The length of the CDR3 is 13 residues. The V gene's germline CDR1 is SGHRS and CDR2 YFSETQ. The data were produced by immunoSEQ multiplex PCR, yet TCRdb's version contains in-frame clones alone and is incomplete. The data show over a million clones, approximately 78% seen once. The material sequenced was memory CD4+ T cells from PBMCs. Subset of the sample: CD45RA-negative fraction. V gene TRBV5-1 combines with J gene TRBJ1-3; D call uncertain. This sequence originates from a young man in good health. Some clones in this sample may be carry-over from other donors' samples. The DNA for the CDR3 is TGCGCCAGCAGCTTAGAGGTTGGAAACACCATATATTTT. Encoded protein: CASSLEVGNTIYF. The entire variable domain, with the rest obtained from reference TRBV5-1 and TRBJ1-3, is as follows: KAGVTQTPRYLIKTRGQQVTLSCSPISGHRSVSWYQQTPGQGLQFLFEYFSETQRNKGNFPGRFSGRQFSNSRSEMNVSTLELGDSALYLCASSLEVGNTIYFGEGSWLTVV.